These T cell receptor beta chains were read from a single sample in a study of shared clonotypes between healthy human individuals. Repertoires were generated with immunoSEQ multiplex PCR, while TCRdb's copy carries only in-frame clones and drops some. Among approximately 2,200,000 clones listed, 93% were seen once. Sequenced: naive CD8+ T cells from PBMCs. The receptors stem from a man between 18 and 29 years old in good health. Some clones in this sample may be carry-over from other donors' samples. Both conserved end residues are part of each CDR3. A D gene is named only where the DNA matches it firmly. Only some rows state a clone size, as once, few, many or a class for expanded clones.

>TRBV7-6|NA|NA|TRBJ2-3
CASSSGLAETQYF
TGTGCCAGCAGCTCGGGACTGGCCGAAACGCAGTATTTT
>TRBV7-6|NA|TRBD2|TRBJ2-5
CASSPSGSEYQETQYF
TGTGCCAGCAGCCCCAGCGGGAGTGAGTACCAAGAGACCCAGTACTTC
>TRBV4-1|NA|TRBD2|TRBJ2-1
CASSLRTSGSLYEQFF
TGCGCCAGCAGCCTCCGGACTAGCGGGAGTCTATATGAGCAGTTCTTC
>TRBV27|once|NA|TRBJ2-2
CASSSGMVNTGELFF
TGTGCCAGCAGTTCGGGGATGGTAAACACCGGGGAGCTGTTTTTT
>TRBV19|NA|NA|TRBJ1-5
CASSIGLYSNQPQHF
TGTGCCAGTAGTATCGGACTGTATAGCAATCAGCCCCAGCATTTT
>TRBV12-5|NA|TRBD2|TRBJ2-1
CASGPGTSGGSYNEQFF
TGTGCTAGTGGTCCCGGGACTAGCGGGGGCTCCTACAATGAGCAGTTCTTC
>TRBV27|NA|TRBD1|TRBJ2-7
CASSERDSYSYEQYF
TGTGCCAGCAGTGAACGGGACAGCTACTCCTACGAGCAGTACTTC
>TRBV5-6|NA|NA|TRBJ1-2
CASSPGTWVRGYTF
TGTGCCAGCAGCCCCGGGACATGGGTTCGGGGCTACACCTTC
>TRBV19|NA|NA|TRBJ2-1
CASSIWGRSSYNEQFF
TGTGCCAGTAGTATTTGGGGGCGGAGCTCCTACAATGAGCAGTTCTTC
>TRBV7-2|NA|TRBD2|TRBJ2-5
CASRSSGRQETQYF
TGTGCCAGCAGATCTAGCGGGAGGCAAGAGACCCAGTACTTC
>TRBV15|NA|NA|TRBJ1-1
CATSSGRANTEAFF
TGTGCCACCAGCAGTGGCAGGGCCAACACTGAAGCTTTCTTT
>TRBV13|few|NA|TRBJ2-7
CASSLGGYEQYF
TGTGCCAGCAGCTTAGGGGGGTACGAGCAGTACTTC
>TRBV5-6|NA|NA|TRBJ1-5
CASSLGLPSNQPQHF
TGTGCCAGCAGCTTGGGTCTTCCTAGCAATCAGCCCCAGCATTTT
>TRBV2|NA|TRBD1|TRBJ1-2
CATPGIDRGIYGYTF
TGTGCCACTCCCGGAATTGACAGGGGGATCTATGGCTACACCTTC
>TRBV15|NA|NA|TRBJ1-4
CATRSREVEKLFF
TGTGCCACCAGGTCCAGGGAAGTGGAAAAACTGTTTTTT
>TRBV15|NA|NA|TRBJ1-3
CAASRDPFAVGATLHSGNTIYF
TGTGCCGCCAGCAGAGACCCTTTCGCGGTTGGAGCGACCCTCCACTCTGGAAACACCATATATTTT